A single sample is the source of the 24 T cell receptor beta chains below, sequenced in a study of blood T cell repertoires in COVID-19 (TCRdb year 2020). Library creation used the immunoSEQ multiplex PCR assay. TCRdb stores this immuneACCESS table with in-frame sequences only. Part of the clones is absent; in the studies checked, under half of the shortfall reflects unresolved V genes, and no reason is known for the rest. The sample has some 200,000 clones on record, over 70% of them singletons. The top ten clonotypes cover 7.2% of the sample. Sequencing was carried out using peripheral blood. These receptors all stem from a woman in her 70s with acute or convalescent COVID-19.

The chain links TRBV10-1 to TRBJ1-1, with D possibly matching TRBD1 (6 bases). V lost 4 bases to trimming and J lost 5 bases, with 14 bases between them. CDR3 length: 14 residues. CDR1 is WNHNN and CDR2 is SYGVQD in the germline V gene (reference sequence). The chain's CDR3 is CASSAAFGTTEAFF. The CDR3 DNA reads TGCGCCAGCAGTGCGGCTTTTGGGACAACTGAAGCTTTCTTT.

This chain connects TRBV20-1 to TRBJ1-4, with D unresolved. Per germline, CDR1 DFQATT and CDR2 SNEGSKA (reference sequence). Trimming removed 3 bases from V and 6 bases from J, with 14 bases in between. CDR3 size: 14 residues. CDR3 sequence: CSASLSLGDEKLFF. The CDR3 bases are TGCAGTGCTAGTCTCTCCCTAGGTGATGAAAAACTGTTTTTT.

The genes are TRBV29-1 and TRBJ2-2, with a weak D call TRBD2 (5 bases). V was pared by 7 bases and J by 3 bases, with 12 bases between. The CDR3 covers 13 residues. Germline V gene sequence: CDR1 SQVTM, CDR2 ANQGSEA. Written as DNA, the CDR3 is TGCAGCGCCAGGAGGCAGGACACCGGGGAGCTGTTTTTT. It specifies CSARRQDTGELFF.

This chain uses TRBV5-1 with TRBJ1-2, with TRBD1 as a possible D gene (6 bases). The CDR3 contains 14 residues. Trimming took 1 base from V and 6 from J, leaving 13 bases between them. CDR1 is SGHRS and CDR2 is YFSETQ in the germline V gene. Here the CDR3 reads CASSLIGGPNGYTF. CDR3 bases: TGCGCCAGCAGCTTGATAGGGGGTCCGAATGGCTACACCTTC.

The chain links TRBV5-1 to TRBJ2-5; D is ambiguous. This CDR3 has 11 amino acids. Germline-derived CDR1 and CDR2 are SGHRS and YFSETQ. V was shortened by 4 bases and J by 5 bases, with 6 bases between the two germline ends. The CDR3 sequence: CASSPPETQYF. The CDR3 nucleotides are TGCGCCAGCAGCCCCCCTGAGACCCAGTACTTC.

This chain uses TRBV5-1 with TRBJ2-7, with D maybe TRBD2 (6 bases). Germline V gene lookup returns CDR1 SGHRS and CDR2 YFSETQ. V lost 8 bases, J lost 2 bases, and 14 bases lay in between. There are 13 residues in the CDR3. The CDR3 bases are TGCGCCAGTCGGGGGACTGGGGCCTACGAGCAGTACTTC. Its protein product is CASRGTGAYEQYF.

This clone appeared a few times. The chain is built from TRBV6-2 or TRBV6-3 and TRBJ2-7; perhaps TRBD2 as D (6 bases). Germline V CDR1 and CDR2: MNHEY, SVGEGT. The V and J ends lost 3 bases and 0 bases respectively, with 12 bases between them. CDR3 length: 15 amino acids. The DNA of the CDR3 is TGTGCCAGCAGTTATGGCGGGGCGCCCTCCTACGAGCAGTACGTC. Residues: CASSYGGAPSYEQYV.

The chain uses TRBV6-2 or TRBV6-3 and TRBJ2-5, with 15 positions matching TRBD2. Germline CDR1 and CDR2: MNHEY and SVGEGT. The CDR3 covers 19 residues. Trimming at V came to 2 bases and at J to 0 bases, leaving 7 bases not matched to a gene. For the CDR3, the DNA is TGTGCCAGCAGTTACCCGCCTGGGACTAGCGGGGGGTACCAAGAGACCCAGTACTTC. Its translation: CASSYPPGTSGGYQETQYF.

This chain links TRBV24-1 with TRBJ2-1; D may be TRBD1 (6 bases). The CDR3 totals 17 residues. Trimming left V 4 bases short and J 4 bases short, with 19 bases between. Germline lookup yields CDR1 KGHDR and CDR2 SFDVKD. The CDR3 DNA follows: TGTGCCACCAGTGACACAAATGACAGGTCCCCTTACAATGAGCAGTTCTTC. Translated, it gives CATSDTNDRSPYNEQFF.

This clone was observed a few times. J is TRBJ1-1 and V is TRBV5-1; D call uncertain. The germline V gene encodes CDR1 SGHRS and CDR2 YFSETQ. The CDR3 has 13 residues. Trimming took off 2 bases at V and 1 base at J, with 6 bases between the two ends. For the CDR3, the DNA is TGCGCCAGCAGCTTAGAGTCGAACACTGAAGCTTTCTTT. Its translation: CASSLESNTEAFF.

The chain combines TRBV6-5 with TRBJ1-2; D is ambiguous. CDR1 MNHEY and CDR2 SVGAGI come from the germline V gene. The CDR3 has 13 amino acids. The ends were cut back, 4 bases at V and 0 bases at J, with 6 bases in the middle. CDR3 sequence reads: CASSFGANYGYTF. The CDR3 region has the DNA TGTGCCAGCAGTTTCGGGGCTAACTATGGCTACACCTTC.

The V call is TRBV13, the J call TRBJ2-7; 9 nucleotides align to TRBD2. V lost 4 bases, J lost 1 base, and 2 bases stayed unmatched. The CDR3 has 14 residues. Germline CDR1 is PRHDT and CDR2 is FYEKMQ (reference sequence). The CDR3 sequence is CASSSTSGSYEQYF. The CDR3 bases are TGTGCCAGCAGCTCGACTAGCGGTTCCTACGAGCAGTACTTC.

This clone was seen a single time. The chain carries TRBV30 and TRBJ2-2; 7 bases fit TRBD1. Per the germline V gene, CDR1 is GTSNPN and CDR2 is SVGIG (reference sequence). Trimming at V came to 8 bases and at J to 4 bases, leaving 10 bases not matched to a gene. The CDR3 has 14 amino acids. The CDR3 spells CARSGTDPTGELFF. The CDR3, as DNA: TGTGCCAGGTCCGGGACAGACCCCACCGGGGAGCTGTTTTTT.

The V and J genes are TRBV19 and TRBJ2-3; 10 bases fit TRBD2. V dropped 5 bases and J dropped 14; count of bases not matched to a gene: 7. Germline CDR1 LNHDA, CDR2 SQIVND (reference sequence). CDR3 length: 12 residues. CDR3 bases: TGTGCCAGTAGTCCCAGCGGGGGGGATAGGTATTTT. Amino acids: CASSPSGGDRYF.

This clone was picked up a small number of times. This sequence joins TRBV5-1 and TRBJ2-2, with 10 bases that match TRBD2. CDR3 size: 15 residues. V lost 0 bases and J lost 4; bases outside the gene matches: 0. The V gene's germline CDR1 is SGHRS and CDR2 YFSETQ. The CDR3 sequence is CASSLGLAGTGELFF. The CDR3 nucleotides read TGCGCCAGCAGCTTGGGACTAGCGGGCACCGGGGAGCTGTTTTTT.

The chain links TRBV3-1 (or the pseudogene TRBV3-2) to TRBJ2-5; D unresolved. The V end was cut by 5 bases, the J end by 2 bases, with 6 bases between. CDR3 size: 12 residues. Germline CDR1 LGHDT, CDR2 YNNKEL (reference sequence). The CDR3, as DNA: TGTGCCAGCAGCAATCTACAAGAGACCCAGTACTTC. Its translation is CASSNLQETQYF.

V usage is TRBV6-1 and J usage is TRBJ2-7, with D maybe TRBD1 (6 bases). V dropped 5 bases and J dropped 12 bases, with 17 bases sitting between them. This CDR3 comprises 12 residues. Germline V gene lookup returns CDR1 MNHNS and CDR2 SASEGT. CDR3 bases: TGTGCCAGCAGTACCGGGACAAGGGAGTTGTACTTC. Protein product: CASSTGTRELYF.

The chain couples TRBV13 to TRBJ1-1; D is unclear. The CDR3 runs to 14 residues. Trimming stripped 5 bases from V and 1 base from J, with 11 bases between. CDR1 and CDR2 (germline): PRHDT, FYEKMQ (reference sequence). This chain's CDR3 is CASSRIVANTEAFF. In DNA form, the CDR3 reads TGTGCCAGCAGCCGGATAGTAGCGAACACTGAAGCTTTCTTT.

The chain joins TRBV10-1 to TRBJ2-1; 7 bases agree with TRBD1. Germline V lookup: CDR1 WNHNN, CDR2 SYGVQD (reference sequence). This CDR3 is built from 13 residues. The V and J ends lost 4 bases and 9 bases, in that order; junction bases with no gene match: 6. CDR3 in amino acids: CASSGDGDSEQFF. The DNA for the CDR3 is TGCGCCAGCAGTGGCGACGGGGACAGTGAGCAGTTCTTC.

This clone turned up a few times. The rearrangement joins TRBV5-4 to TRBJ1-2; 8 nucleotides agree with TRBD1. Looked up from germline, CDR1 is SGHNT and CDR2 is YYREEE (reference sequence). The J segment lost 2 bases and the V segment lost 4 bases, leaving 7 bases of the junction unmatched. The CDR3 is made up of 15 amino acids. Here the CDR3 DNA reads TGTGCCAGCAGCCCGGCCCGGACAGGGAACTATGGCTACACCTTC. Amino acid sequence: CASSPARTGNYGYTF.

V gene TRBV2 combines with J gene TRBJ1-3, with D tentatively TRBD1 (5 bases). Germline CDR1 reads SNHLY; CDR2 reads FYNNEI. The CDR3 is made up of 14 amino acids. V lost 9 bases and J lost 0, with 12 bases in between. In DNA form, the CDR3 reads TGTGCCAGTGGTCGGGGGGGCTCTGGAAACACCATATATTTT. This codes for CASGRGGSGNTIYF.

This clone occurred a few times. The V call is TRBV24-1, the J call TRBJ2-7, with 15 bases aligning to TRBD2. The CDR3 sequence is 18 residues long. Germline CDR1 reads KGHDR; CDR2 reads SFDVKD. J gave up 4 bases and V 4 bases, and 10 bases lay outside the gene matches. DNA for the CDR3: TGTGCCACCAGTGACCCCGGACTAGCGGGGGGGCCACAGTACGAGCAGTACGTC. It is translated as CATSDPGLAGGPQYEQYV.

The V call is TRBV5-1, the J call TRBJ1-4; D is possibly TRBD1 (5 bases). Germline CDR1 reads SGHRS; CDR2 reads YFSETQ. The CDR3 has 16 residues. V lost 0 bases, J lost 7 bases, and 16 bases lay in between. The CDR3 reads CASSLGLGGSGEKLFF. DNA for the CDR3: TGCGCCAGCAGCTTGGGGCTCGGGGGAAGTGGTGAAAAACTGTTTTTT.

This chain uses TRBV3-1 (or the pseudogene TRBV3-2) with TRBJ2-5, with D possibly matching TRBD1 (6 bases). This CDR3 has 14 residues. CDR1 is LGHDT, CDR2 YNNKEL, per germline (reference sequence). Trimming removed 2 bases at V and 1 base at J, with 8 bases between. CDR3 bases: TGTGCCAGCAGCCAACCAGGGGTCCAAGAGACCCAGTACTTC. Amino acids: CASSQPGVQETQYF.